This T cell receptor (beta chain) was captured by sequencing in a study of shared clonotypes between healthy human individuals. Findings and limits, study-wide: Rarefaction exposed incomplete sorted-subset sequencing despite large depth. What limited the represented genetic and exposure-history diversity was the small number of donors.

About this clone itself: Antigen specificity is unknown.

Every donor, a Caucasian adult, lived in Nashville, Tennessee. TCRdb's table, derived via immunoSEQ multiplex PCR, lists solely in-frame clones and lacks some. In the table there are about 2.4 million clones, 90% to 95% of which are singletons. Specimen: naive CD4+ T cells from PBMCs. Documented subset: CD45RA+ positively selected. This TCR was sampled from a man aged 18 to 35 in good health. Some clones in this sample may be carry-over from other donors' samples.

The chain's CDR3 is CASRPGGGTNYGYTF. The DNA of the CDR3 is TGTGCCAGCCGACCTGGGGGGGGAACTAACTATGGCTACACCTTC. The rearrangement joins TRBV6-5 to TRBJ1-2; D is perhaps TRBD1 (5 bases). This CDR3 has 15 amino acids. Germline V gene data show CDR1 as MNHEY and CDR2 as SVGAGI. The V end lost 8 bases, the J end lost 0 bases, and 16 bases lay between the germline ends.